This T cell receptor beta chain was retrieved from a study of blood T cell repertoires in COVID-19. As processed by the authors: How many nucleated cells were present was estimated from reference gene primer amplification. TCRdb's copy holds only in-frame clones and misses some; the assay was immunoSEQ multiplex PCR. The D gene and trimming were derived from the DNA, and the V and J assignments and clone size from that table. The sample carries 140,000 to 150,000 clones, 88% recorded once. This CDR3 spans 13 amino acids. CDR1 and CDR2 from the germline V gene are MNHEY and SVGAGI. The V end was cut by 6 bases, the J end by 1 base, with 7 bases between.

The TCR comes from a human donor with COVID-19, enrolled during active disease. The donor label of this sample is uncertain. Sequencing used peripheral blood. This chain connects TRBV6-5 to TRBJ1-3; D not resolved. The CDR3 nucleotides are TGTGCCAGCAGCATGACATCTGGAAACACCATATATTTT. As protein: CASSMTSGNTIYF.